This TCR beta chain was sequenced during a study of blood T cell repertoires in COVID-19. Measured with immunoSEQ multiplex PCR; TCRdb has only the in-frame clones, and not every one. The sample includes around 280,000 clones, around nine tenths of them seen just once. This CDR3 has 16 amino acids. CDR1 is MDHEN and CDR2 is SYDVKM in the germline V gene. Trimming took off 4 bases at V and 4 bases at J, with 16 bases between the two ends. The material sequenced was PBMCs or T cells enriched from blood (not recorded which). The TCR was taken from a woman in her thirties or forties who had recovered from COVID-19. This chain uses TRBV28 with TRBJ2-2; D perhaps matches TRBD2 (6 bases). This CDR3 reads CASSSFSGEGTGELFF. The CDR3 nucleotides read TGTGCCAGCAGTTCCTTCTCGGGGGAAGGCACCGGGGAGCTGTTTTTT.